Following are 15 T cell receptor beta chains from one sample sequenced in a study of CD8+CD57+ T cells in acquired aplastic anemia. The template used for profiling TCR beta VDJ and CDR3 was genomic DNA. TCRdb re-analysed the reads in MiXCR, keeping a single row per CDR3 protein. The table shows 33,000 or so distinct CDR3 sequences, with under 80% occurring only once. The specimen was sorted CD4+, CD8+, or CD8+CD57+ T cells (not recorded which) from PBMCs. Receptors were obtained from a human donor in good health, serving as a control.

The J gene is TRBJ2-7, the V gene TRBV4-1; 7 bases fit TRBD2. This CDR3 has 15 residues. The V and J ends lost 1 base and 1 base, in that order; junction bases with no gene match: 4. CDR1 and CDR2 from the germline V gene are MGHRA and YSYEKL. For the CDR3, the DNA is TGCGCCAGCAGCCAAGTTTTGCGGGGGTCCTACGAGCAGTACTTC. Amino acids: CASSQVLRGSYEQYF.

The chain recombines TRBV27 with TRBJ2-7; TRBD1 matches at 9 bases. With V trimmed by 7 bases and J by 6 bases, 7 bases remained unmatched. Germline CDR1 reads MNHEY; CDR2 reads SMNVEV (reference sequence). This CDR3 is built from 13 residues. The CDR3 DNA sequence: TGTGCCAGCAACGAAGGGACAGGGATCGAGCAGTACTTC. Its translation: CASNEGTGIEQYF.

V is TRBV10-2 and J is TRBJ2-7; 10 bases line up with TRBD2. CDR3 length: 17 amino acids. V shed 4 bases, J shed 1 base, and the junction held 10 bases outside the gene matches. Germline CDR1 reads WSHSY; CDR2 reads SAAADI. The chain's CDR3 is CASSAWTSGMVSYEQYF. CDR3 nucleotides: TGCGCCAGCAGTGCCTGGACTAGCGGAATGGTATCCTACGAGCAGTACTTC.

The rearrangement uses TRBV25-1 and TRBJ2-7; 7 bases are shared with TRBD1. J lost 3 bases, V lost 3 bases, and 8 bases had no gene match. This CDR3 region has 15 residues. Germline lookup yields CDR1 MGHDK and CDR2 SYGVNS. The CDR3 nucleotides read TGTGCCAGCAGTGATTCCGGGACAGTCGGCTACGAGCAGTACTTC. It translates to CASSDSGTVGYEQYF.

This clonotype was seen only a few times. The rearrangement joins TRBV25-1 to TRBJ2-5; D not resolved. This CDR3 has 12 amino acids. Germline CDR1 and CDR2: MGHDK and SYGVNS. V was trimmed by 4 bases and J by 4 bases, leaving 7 bases between them. The DNA of the CDR3 is TGTGCCAGCAGTGTGGCAGCAGAGACCCAGTACTTC. Its translation: CASSVAAETQYF. Full variable domain (rest looked up from reference TRBV25-1 and TRBJ2-5): EADIYQTPRYLVIGTGKKITLECSQTMGHDKMYWYQQDPGMELHLIHYSYGVNSTEKGDLSSESTVSRIRTEHFPLTLESARPSHTSQYLCASSVAAETQYFGPGTRLLVL.

The gene calls are TRBV11-1 and TRBJ2-6; perhaps D is TRBD1 or TRBD2 (5 bases each). Germline lookup yields CDR1 SGHAT and CDR2 FQDESV (reference sequence). This CDR3 region has 16 residues. V lost 5 bases to trimming and J lost 2 bases, with 13 bases between them. CDR3 sequence (DNA): TGTGCCAGCAGCGAAACAGAGGGGACTGGGGCCAACGTCCTGACTTTC. Translated: CASSETEGTGANVLTF.

The CDR3 region has the DNA TGTGCCAGCAGTTACACCAGGGAAACAGATACGCAGTATTTT. It codes for CASSYTRETDTQYF. This rearrangement joins TRBV6-5 to TRBJ2-3; D perhaps matches TRBD1 (5 bases). The CDR3 is made up of 14 amino acids. Germline V gene data show CDR1 as MNHEY and CDR2 as SVGAGI. The ends were cut back, 2 bases at V and 3 bases at J, with 9 bases in the middle.

The chain combines TRBV10-3 with TRBJ1-2, with TRBD1 as a possible D gene (6 bases). CDR1 and CDR2 from the germline V gene are ENHRY and SYGVKD. V was clipped by 8 bases and J by 8 bases, with 24 bases between them. This CDR3 comprises 15 residues. CDR3 region: CAIGGKTGTFGGYTF. In DNA, the CDR3 is TGTGCCATCGGTGGCAAGACCGGGACATTTGGCGGCTACACCTTC.

The chain is built from TRBV19 and TRBJ2-1; perhaps TRBD2 as D (6 bases). Germline V gene data show CDR1 as LNHDA and CDR2 as SQIVND (reference sequence). Trimming removed 7 bases from V and 9 bases from J, with 22 bases in between. CDR3 length: 15 residues. This chain's CDR3 is CASTPPWRGKVEQFF. The CDR3 DNA reads as TGTGCCAGTACCCCTCCCTGGCGGGGTAAAGTTGAGCAGTTCTTC.

The chain uses TRBV7-6 and TRBJ2-7; 7 nucleotides line up with TRBD2. From germline, CDR1 is SGHVS and CDR2 FNYEAQ. Germline trimming cut 2 bases from V and 4 bases from J; bases unmatched to any gene: 8. The CDR3 runs 15 residues. Written as DNA, the CDR3 is TGTGCCAGCAGCTTAATTCCAGGGAGGGAGTACGAGCAGTACTTC. It translates to CASSLIPGREYEQYF. The variable domain in full, with the rest retrieved from reference TRBV7-6 and TRBJ2-7, is GAGVSQSPRYKVTKRGQDVALRCDPISGHVSLYWYRQALGQGPEFLTYFNYEAQQDKSGLPNDRFSAERPEGSISTLTIQRTEQRDSAMYRCASSLIPGREYEQYFGPGTRLTVT.

The genes are TRBV19 and TRBJ2-7; TRBD2 agrees at 11 bases. This CDR3 is built from 14 residues. Trimming cost V 5 bases and J 5 bases; bases outside gene matches: 5. Germline CDR1 reads LNHDA; CDR2 reads SQIVND (reference sequence). In DNA, the CDR3 is TGTGCCAGTAGTCTTAGCGGGAGGGCCCACGAGCAGTACTTC. Its protein is CASSLSGRAHEQYF.

This sequence joins TRBV19 and TRBJ2-3, with D maybe TRBD2 (6 bases). V lost 5 bases and J 4 bases, leaving 16 bases between the germline ends. The CDR3 loop spans 15 amino acids. The V gene's germline CDR1 is LNHDA and CDR2 SQIVND (reference sequence). The CDR3: CASSPGGGLADTQYF. The CDR3 DNA reads as TGTGCCAGTAGTCCCGGAGGAGGGCTAGCAGATACGCAGTATTTT.

The chain employs TRBV30 and TRBJ1-2, with D uncertain. The V end was cut by 0 bases, the J end by 5 bases, with 10 bases between. The length of the CDR3 is 13 residues. Germline CDR1 reads GTSNPN; CDR2 reads SVGIG (reference sequence). The CDR3 sequence: CAWSVRSLYGYTF. For the CDR3, the DNA is TGTGCCTGGAGTGTACGCAGCCTATATGGCTACACCTTC.

Concerning this clonotype itself: The CDR3 does not close with the conserved phenylalanine or tryptophan, likely indicating a read error. The genes are TRBV10-2 and TRBJ2-3, with TRBD2 identical over 10 bases. Germline values: CDR1 WSHSY, CDR2 SAAADI. The length of the CDR3 is 15 residues. Losses at the gene ends were 7 bases for V and 2 bases for J; bases not matched to a gene: 6. The CDR3 region has the DNA TGCGCCAGCATGGGTAGCGGGGGGTACACAGATACGCAGTATTCT. Its protein is CASMGSGGYTDTQYS.

This sequence joins TRBV14 and TRBJ2-1, with D perhaps assigned TRBD1 or TRBD2 (5 bases each). CDR3 length equals 15 residues. Per the germline V gene, CDR1 is SGHDN and CDR2 is FVKESK. V lost 3 bases, J lost 0 bases, and 9 bases lay in between. CDR3 region: CASSQGVSSYNEQFF. CDR3 sequence (DNA): TGTGCCAGCAGCCAGGGGGTCAGCTCCTACAATGAGCAGTTCTTC.